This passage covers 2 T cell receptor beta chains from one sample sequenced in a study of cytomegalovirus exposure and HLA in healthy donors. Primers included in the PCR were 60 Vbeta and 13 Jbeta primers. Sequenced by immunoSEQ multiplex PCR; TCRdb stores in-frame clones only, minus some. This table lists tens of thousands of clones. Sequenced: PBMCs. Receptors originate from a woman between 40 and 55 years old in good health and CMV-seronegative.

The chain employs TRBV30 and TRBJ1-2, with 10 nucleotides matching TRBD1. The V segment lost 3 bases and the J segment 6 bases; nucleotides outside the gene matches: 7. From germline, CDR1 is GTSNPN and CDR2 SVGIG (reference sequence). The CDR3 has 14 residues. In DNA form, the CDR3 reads TGTGCCTGGAGGACGATCGGGACAGGGGATGGCTACACCTTC. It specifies CAWRTIGTGDGYTF.

Here the CDR3 reads CSVQGQETQYF. CDR3 DNA sequence: TGCAGCGTTCAGGGGCAAGAGACCCAGTACTTC. The rearrangement links TRBV29-1 to TRBJ2-5; possible D gene TRBD1, 6 bases. Germline values: CDR1 SQVTM, CDR2 ANQGSEA. V was clipped by 5 bases and J by 2 bases, with 6 bases between them. The CDR3 totals 11 residues.